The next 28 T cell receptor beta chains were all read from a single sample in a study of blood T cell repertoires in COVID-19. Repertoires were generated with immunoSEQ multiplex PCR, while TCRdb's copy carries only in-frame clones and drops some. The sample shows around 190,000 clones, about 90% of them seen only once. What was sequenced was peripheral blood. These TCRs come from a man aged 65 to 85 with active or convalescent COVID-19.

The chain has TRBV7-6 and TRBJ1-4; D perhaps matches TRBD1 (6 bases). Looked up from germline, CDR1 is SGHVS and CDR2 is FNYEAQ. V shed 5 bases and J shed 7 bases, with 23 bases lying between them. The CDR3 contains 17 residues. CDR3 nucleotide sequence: TGTGCCAGCAGCCTAAGGAGGCTACAGGGCAAGGGTGAAAAACTGTTTTTT. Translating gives CASSLRRLQGKGEKLFF.

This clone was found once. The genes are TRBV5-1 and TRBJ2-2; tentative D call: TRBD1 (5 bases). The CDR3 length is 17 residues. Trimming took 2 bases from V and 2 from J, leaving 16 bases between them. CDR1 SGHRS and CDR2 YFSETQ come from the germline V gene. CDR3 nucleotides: TGCGCCAGCAGCTTTAAGACGACAGACTTAAACACCGGGGAGCTGTTTTTT. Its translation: CASSFKTTDLNTGELFF.

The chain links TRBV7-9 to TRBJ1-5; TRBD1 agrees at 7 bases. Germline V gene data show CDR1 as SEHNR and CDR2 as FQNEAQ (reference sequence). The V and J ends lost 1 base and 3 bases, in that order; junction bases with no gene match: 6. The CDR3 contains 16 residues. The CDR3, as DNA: TGTGCCAGCAGCTTAGAAGCAGGGGGAGTCAATCAGCCCCAGCATTTT. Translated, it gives CASSLEAGGVNQPQHF.

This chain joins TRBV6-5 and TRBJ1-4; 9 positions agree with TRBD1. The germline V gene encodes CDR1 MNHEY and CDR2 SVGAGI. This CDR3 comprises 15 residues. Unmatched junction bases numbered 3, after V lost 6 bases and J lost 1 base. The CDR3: CASRSDRGTNEKLFF. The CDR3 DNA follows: TGTGCCAGCAGATCGGACAGGGGAACTAATGAAAAACTGTTTTTT.

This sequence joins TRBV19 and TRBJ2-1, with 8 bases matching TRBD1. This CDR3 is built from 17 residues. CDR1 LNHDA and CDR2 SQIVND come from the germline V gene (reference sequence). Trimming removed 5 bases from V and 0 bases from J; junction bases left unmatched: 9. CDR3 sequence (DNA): TGTGCCAGTAGTTCCCCTTACAGGGGGAGCTCCTACAATGAGCAGTTCTTC. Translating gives CASSSPYRGSSYNEQFF. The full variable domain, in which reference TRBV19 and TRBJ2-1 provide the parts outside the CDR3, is DGGITQSPKYLFRKEGQNVTLSCEQNLNHDAMYWYRQDPGQGLRLIYYSQIVNDFQKGDIAEGYSVSREKKESFPLTVTSAQKNPTAFYLCASSSPYRGSSYNEQFFGPGTRLTVL.

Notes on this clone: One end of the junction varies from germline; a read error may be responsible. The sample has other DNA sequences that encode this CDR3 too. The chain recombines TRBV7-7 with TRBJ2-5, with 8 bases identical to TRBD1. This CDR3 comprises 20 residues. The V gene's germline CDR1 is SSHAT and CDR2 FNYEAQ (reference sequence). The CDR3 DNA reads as TGTGCTAGCAGCTTAGACCCCAGGGGGCCGGGACTCCGAACCTCGGAGACCCAATACTTC. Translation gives CASSLDPRGPGLRTSETQYF. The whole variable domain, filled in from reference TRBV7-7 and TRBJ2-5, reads GAGVSQSPRYKVTKRGQDVTLRCDPISSHATLYWYQQALGQGPEFLTYFNYEAQPDKSGLPSDRFSAERPEGSISTLTIQRTEQRDSAMYRCASSLDPRGPGLRTSETQYFGPGTRLLVL.

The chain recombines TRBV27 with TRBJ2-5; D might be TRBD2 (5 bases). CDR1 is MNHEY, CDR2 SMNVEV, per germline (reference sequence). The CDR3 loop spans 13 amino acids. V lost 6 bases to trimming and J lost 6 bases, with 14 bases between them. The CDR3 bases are TGTGCCAGCAGCGGTCTCGGCGGGCAGACCCAGTACTTC. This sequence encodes CASSGLGGQTQYF.

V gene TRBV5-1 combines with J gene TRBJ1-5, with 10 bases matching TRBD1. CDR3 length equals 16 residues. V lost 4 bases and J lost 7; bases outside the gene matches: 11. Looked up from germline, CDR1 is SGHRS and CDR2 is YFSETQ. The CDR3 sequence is CASSTGQGGISQPQHF. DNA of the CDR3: TGCGCCAGCAGCACCGGACAGGGGGGAATCAGCCAGCCCCAGCATTTT.

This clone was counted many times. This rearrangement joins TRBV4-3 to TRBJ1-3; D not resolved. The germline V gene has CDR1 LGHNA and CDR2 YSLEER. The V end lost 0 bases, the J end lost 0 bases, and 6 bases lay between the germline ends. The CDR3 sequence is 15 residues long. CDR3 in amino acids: CASSQDRHSGNTIYF. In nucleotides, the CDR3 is TGCGCCAGCAGCCAAGACAGGCACTCTGGAAACACCATATATTTT.

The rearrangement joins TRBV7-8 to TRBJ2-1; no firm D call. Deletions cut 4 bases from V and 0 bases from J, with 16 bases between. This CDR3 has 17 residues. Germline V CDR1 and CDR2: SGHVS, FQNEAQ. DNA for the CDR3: TGTGCCAGCAGCTCTTCTGGGCCTACGAGCTCCTACAATGAGCAGTTCTTC. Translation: CASSSSGPTSSYNEQFF.

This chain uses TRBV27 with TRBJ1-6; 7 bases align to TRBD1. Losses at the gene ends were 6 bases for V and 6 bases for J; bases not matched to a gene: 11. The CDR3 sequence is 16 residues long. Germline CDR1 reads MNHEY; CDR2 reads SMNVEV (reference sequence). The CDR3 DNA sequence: TGTGCCAGCAGGACCCAGGGGGTTTTACGTAATTCACCCCTCCACTTT. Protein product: CASRTQGVLRNSPLHF.

The CDR3 DNA is TGTGCCATAAACAGGGGTGGCTATGGCTACACCTTC. Protein product: CAINRGGYGYTF. The genes are TRBV10-3 and TRBJ1-2, with 7 bases that match TRBD1. V dropped 9 bases and J dropped 4; count of bases not matched to a gene: 5. This CDR3 spans 12 amino acids. Germline lookup yields CDR1 ENHRY and CDR2 SYGVKD.

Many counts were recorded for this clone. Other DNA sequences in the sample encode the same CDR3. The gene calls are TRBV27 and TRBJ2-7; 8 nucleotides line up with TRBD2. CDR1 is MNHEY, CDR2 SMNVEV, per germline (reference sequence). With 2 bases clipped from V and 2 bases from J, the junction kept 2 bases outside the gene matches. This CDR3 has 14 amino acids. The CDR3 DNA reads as TGTGCCAGCAGTTTACGGGAGGGCCCCTACGAGCAGTACTTC. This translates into CASSLREGPYEQYF.

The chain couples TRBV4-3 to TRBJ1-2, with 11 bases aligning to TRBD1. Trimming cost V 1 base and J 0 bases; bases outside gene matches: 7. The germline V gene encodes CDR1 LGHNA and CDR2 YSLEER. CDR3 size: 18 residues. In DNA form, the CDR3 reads TGCGCCAGCAGCCAAGGGGACAGGGGGTACGCCCCTAACTATGGCTACACCTTC. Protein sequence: CASSQGDRGYAPNYGYTF.

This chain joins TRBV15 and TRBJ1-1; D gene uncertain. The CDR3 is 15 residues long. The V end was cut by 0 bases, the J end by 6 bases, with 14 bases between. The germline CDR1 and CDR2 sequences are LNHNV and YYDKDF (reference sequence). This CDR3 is CATSRDRLRTPEAFF. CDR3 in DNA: TGTGCCACCAGCAGAGATAGATTGAGAACCCCTGAAGCTTTCTTT.

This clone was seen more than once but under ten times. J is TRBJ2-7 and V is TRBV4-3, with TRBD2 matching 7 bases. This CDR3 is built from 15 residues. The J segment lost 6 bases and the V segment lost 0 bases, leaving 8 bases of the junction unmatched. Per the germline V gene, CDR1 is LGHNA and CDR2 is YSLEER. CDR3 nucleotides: TGCGCCAGCAGCCAAGATCGTAGCGGGCTGGCCGAGCAGTACTTC. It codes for CASSQDRSGLAEQYF.

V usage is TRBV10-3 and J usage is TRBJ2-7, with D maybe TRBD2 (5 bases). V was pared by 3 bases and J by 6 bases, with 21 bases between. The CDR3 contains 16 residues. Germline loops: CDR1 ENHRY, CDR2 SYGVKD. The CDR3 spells CAISDVGEGRSGEQYF. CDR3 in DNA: TGTGCCATCAGTGACGTCGGAGAGGGTCGATCCGGCGAGCAGTACTTC.

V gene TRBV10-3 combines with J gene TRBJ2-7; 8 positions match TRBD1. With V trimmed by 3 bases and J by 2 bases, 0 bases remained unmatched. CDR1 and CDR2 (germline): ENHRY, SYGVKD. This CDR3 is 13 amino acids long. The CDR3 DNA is TGTGCCATCAGTGAACAGGGGGCCTACGAGCAGTACTTC. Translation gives CAISEQGAYEQYF.

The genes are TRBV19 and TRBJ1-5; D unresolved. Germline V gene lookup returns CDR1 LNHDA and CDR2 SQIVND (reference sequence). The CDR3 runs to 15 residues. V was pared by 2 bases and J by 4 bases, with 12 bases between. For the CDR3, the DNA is TGTGCCAGTAGTATAAGGTCAGGAACGAATCAGCCCCAGCATTTT. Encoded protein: CASSIRSGTNQPQHF.

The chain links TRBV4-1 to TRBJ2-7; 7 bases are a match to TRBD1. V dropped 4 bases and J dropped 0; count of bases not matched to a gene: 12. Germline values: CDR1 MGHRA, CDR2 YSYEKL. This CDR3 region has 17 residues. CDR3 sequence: CASSRGPGDSTSYEQYF. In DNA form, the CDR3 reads TGCGCCAGCAGCCGGGGCCCAGGGGACAGTACCTCCTACGAGCAGTACTTC.

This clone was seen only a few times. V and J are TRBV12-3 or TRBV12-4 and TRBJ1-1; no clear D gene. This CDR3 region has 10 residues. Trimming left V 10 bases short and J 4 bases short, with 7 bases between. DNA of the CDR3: TGTGCCACAGGACTCACTGAAGCTTTCTTT. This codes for CATGLTEAFF.

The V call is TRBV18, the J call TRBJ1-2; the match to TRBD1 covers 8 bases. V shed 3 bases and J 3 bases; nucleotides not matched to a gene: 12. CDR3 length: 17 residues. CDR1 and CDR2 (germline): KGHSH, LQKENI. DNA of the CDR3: TGTGCCAGCTCACCTTCGACAAACAGGGGGGTGGACTATGGCTACACCTTC. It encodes CASSPSTNRGVDYGYTF. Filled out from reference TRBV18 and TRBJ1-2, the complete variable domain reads NAGVMQNPRHLVRRRGQEARLRCSPMKGHSHVYWYRQLPEEGLKFMVYLQKENIIDESGMPKERFSAEFPKEGPSILRIQQVVRGDSAAYFCASSPSTNRGVDYGYTFGSGTRLTVV.

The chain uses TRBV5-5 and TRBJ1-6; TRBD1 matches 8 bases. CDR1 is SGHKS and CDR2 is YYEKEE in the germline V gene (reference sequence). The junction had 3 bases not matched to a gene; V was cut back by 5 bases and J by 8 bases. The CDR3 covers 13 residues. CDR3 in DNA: TGTGCCAGCAGTACGGACAGGGATTCACCCCTCCACTTT. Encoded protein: CASSTDRDSPLHF.

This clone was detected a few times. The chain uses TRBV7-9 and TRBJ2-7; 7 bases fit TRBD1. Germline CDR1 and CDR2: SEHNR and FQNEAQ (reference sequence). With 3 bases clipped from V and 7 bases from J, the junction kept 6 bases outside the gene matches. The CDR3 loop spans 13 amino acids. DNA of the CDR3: TGTGCCAGCAGCTTTACAGGGGTTGGGGAGCAGTACTTC. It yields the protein CASSFTGVGEQYF. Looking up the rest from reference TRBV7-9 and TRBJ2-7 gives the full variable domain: DTGVSQNPRHKITKRGQNVTFRCDPISEHNRLYWYRQTLGQGPEFLTYFQNEAQLEKSRLLSDRFSAERPKGSFSTLEIQRTEQGDSAMYLCASSFTGVGEQYFGPGTRLTVT.

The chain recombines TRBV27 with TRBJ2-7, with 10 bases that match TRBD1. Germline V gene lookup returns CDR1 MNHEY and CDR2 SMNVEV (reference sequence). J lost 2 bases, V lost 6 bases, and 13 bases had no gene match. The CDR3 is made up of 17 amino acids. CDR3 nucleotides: TGTGCCAGCAGAGCCATACTTGGGACAGGGGCACCCTACGAGCAGTACTTC. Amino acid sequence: CASRAILGTGAPYEQYF.

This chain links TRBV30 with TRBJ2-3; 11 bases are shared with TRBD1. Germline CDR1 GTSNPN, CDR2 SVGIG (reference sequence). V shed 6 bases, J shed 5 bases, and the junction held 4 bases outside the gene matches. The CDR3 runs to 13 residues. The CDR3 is CACGQGAGDTQYF. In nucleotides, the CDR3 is TGTGCCTGTGGACAGGGGGCTGGAGATACGCAGTATTTT.

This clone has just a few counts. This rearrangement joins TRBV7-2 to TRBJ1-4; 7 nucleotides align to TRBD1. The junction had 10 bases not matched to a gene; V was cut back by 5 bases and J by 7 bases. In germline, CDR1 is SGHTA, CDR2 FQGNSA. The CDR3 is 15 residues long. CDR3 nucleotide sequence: TGTGCCAGCAGCCCACGACAGGGAATTAGTGAAAAACTGTTTTTT. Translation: CASSPRQGISEKLFF. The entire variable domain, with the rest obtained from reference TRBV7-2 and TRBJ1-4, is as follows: GAGVSQSPSNKVTEKGKDVELRCDPISGHTALYWYRQSLGQGLEFLIYFQGNSAPDKSGLPSDRFSAERTGGSVSTLTIQRTQQEDSAVYLCASSPRQGISEKLFFGSGTQLSVL.

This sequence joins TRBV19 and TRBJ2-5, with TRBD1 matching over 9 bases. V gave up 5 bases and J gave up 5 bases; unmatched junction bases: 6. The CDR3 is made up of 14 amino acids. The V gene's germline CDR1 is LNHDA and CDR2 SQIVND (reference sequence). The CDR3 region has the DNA TGTGCCAGTAGTCCACCTGGGACAGGGGAGACCCAGTACTTC. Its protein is CASSPPGTGETQYF.